This T cell receptor (beta chain) was documented in a study of blood T cell repertoires in COVID-19. Study-wide background: From T cells, B-cell-depleted T cells, or PBMCs came the material, which was cDNA or gDNA.

Original processing notes: From reference gene primer amplification, estimates of nucleated cell counts were derived. The method was immunoSEQ multiplex PCR; TCRdb's version includes in-frame clones alone and lacks a portion of them. V, J and clone size derive from that table, while D and trimming were established from the DNA sequence. The data contain under 200,000 clones, about four fifths of them seen just once; the ten biggest clones take up around 6.1%. Per germline, CDR1 GTSNPN and CDR2 SVGIG (reference sequence). Trimming cost V 5 bases and J 4 bases; bases outside gene matches: 14. The CDR3 covers 15 residues.

The sample taken for sequencing was peripheral blood. V gene TRBV30 combines with J gene TRBJ2-7; 7 bases map to TRBD1. The sequence was collected from a woman in her thirties or forties with acute or convalescent COVID-19. The CDR3: CAWGTPGQPIYEQYF. CDR3 in DNA: TGTGCCTGGGGAACCCCGGGACAGCCAATTTACGAGCAGTACTTC.